The present TCR beta chain was sequenced within a study of cytomegalovirus exposure and HLA in healthy donors. Study results and caveats: For cytomegalovirus status, the classifier reportedly gave diagnoses with high specificity and sensitivity.

For this clone: What it binds is not known.

V lost 3 bases to trimming and J lost 4 bases, with 8 bases between them. The CDR3 length is 13 residues. Per germline, CDR1 SGHTA and CDR2 FQGTGA. Using immunoSEQ multiplex PCR, the repertoire was profiled, and TCRdb retains in-frame clones only, with some absent. The sample lists 130,000 or so clones, 89% occurring once. Sequenced material: PBMCs. The V call is TRBV7-3, the J call TRBJ2-3; tentatively, D is TRBD1 (5 bases). This TCR derives from a woman younger than 30 in good health and CMV-seronegative. The CDR3 DNA reads as TGTGCCAGCAGCTTTAGGGGTTCAGATACGCAGTATTTT. It specifies CASSFRGSDTQYF.